This is a list of T cell receptor beta chains from one sample in a study of glioma-infiltrating T cells. One entry per CDR3 protein, called by TCRdb with MiXCR from the multiplex PCR reads. The sample holds more than 350,000 distinct CDR3 sequences, about two fifths seen once. The sample was glioma tissue, nonneoplastic brain tissue, or PBMCs (not recorded which). All receptors come from a human donor with low-grade glioma or glioblastoma, undergoing nonglioma brain surgery, or in good health (not recorded which). Each CDR3 is given without its conserved first and last residue. Fields, in order: V gene, CDR3 length, D gene, clone size, J gene, CDR3 protein. D genes are given only for firm matches. Expanded clones get a size class; other rows say once, few or many, or leave the size out.

V: TRBV6-2/TRBV6-3
length: 13
D: -
size: few
J: TRBJ2-5
CDR3: ASSYSTAGKETQY

V: TRBV5-1
length: 11
D: -
size: -
J: TRBJ1-1
CDR3: ASCAEMNTEAF

V: TRBV7-2
length: 12
D: -
size: once
J: TRBJ2-1
CDR3: ASTGGGAYNEQF

V: TRBV27
length: 13
D: -
size: many
J: TRBJ1-5
CDR3: ASSLRAGLIGPQH

V: TRBV7-3
length: 10
D: -
size: few
J: TRBJ1-2
CDR3: ASSMTTGGYT

V: TRBV5-1
length: 13
D: -
size: -
J: TRBJ1-2
CDR3: ASSFGHYNNYGYT

V: TRBV4-3
length: 13
D: -
size: few
J: TRBJ2-1
CDR3: ASSQDGNSAEEQF

V: TRBV4-1
length: 12
D: TRBD2
size: few
J: TRBJ2-7
CDR3: ASSHRGERYEQY

V: TRBV15
length: 13
D: TRBD1
size: -
J: TRBJ2-2
CDR3: ATSTGTANTGELF

V: TRBV24-1
length: 13
D: -
size: -
J: TRBJ1-5
CDR3: ASGLLPRDNQPQR

V: TRBV24-1
length: 13
D: -
size: -
J: TRBJ1-3
CDR3: ATSGTESTGNTIY

V: TRBV12-3/TRBV12-4
length: 12
D: TRBD1
size: -
J: TRBJ2-1
CDR3: ASSSGGQVNEQF

V: TRBV20-1
length: 11
D: -
size: few
J: TRBJ2-2
CDR3: SARTGNTGELF

V: TRBV7-2
length: 12
D: -
size: -
J: TRBJ1-1
CDR3: ASSLGGSGEVAF

V: TRBV28
length: 12
D: -
size: -
J: TRBJ2-1
CDR3: ASRTDRPPYEQF

V: TRBV6-2/TRBV6-3
length: 10
D: -
size: many
J: TRBJ2-1
CDR3: ASSYRENEQF

V: TRBV20-1
length: 11
D: -
size: -
J: TRBJ2-3
CDR3: SVLDKRKDTQY

V: TRBV20-1
length: 14
D: -
size: -
J: TRBJ1-6
CDR3: SARTKYAGRNSPLH

V: TRBV5-1
length: 12
D: TRBD1
size: -
J: TRBJ1-1
CDR3: ASSLFRGHTEAF

V: TRBV19
length: 14
D: TRBD2
size: -
J: TRBJ2-3
CDR3: ASSIVRTSGGDTQY

V: TRBV3-1
length: 12
D: -
size: -
J: TRBJ1-2
CDR3: ASSQEGGDEIGT

V: TRBV4-2
length: 14
D: TRBD2
size: -
J: TRBJ2-1
CDR3: ASSPPRQRGHNEQF

V: TRBV24-1
length: 9
D: -
size: few
J: TRBJ2-7
CDR3: ATSDDGGQY

V: TRBV28
length: 14
D: -
size: few
J: TRBJ2-7
CDR3: ASSLSGRVPSYEQY

V: TRBV7-3
length: 12
D: -
size: -
J: TRBJ1-1
CDR3: ASSLDGGDTEAF

V: TRBV7-9
length: 16
D: TRBD1
size: -
J: TRBJ2-7
CDR3: ASSPSGTGDSHSYEQY

V: TRBV5-4
length: 13
D: -
size: few
J: TRBJ1-1
CDR3: ASSLEGRMNTEAF

V: TRBV4-1
length: 14
D: -
size: -
J: TRBJ1-6
CDR3: ASSRGRNSYNSPLH

V: TRBV7-9
length: 12
D: -
size: -
J: TRBJ1-1
CDR3: ASSRIKENTEAF

V: TRBV4-2
length: 10
D: -
size: -
J: TRBJ2-2
CDR3: ASSQTERELF

V: TRBV27
length: 13
D: TRBD1
size: -
J: TRBJ2-7
CDR3: ASSFRAGGSYEQY

V: TRBV15
length: 12
D: -
size: many
J: TRBJ2-1
CDR3: ATSSSLVGNEQF

V: TRBV5-8
length: 14
D: -
size: -
J: TRBJ1-1
CDR3: ASSLGAGSMNTEAF

V: TRBV19
length: 12
D: -
size: -
J: TRBJ2-7
CDR3: ASSNGMSSYEQY

V: TRBV20-1
length: 13
D: TRBD2
size: many
J: TRBJ2-3
CDR3: SAFTSGRRTDTQY

V: TRBV10-3
length: 12
D: -
size: few
J: TRBJ2-7
CDR3: AISESTDNYEQY

V: TRBV15
length: 11
D: -
size: many
J: TRBJ2-7
CDR3: ATSRDRGYEQY

V: TRBV7-9
length: 10
D: -
size: few
J: TRBJ2-7
CDR3: ASSSRRGEQY

V: TRBV6-1
length: 12
D: -
size: few
J: TRBJ1-4
CDR3: ASSQHGYNEKLF

V: TRBV13
length: 12
D: TRBD2
size: -
J: TRBJ2-7
CDR3: ASSPASGTYEQY

V: TRBV6-2/TRBV6-3
length: 12
D: TRBD2
size: many
J: TRBJ2-7
CDR3: ASNHREAHYEQY

V: TRBV20-1
length: 9
D: -
size: -
J: TRBJ2-7
CDR3: SAGIGDEQY

V: TRBV4-2
length: 12
D: -
size: -
J: TRBJ1-6
CDR3: TSSPHTANSPLH

V: TRBV7-2
length: 13
D: TRBD1
size: -
J: TRBJ1-2
CDR3: ASSPDRGRGHGYT

V: TRBV7-3
length: 13
D: -
size: few
J: TRBJ2-3
CDR3: ASSIGTSRADTQY

V: TRBV2
length: 12
D: -
size: few
J: TRBJ1-6
CDR3: ASSEVSDNSPLH

V: TRBV12-3/TRBV12-4
length: 13
D: -
size: few
J: TRBJ1-5
CDR3: ASSLSANSNQPQH

V: TRBV28
length: 14
D: TRBD1
size: -
J: TRBJ2-3
CDR3: ASSLGQGASADTQY

V: TRBV6-2/TRBV6-3
length: 11
D: -
size: many
J: TRBJ1-1
CDR3: ASSSRPNTEAF

V: TRBV28
length: 13
D: -
size: few
J: TRBJ1-1
CDR3: ASSLWKGPITEAF

V: TRBV27
length: 16
D: -
size: many
J: TRBJ2-3
CDR3: ASSRRRYEGLFTDTQY

V: TRBV7-2
length: 11
D: -
size: -
J: TRBJ2-7
CDR3: ASSPLAWYEQY

V: TRBV12-3/TRBV12-4
length: 11
D: -
size: few
J: TRBJ2-1
CDR3: ASSLTGGDEQF

V: TRBV2
length: 10
D: -
size: -
J: TRBJ1-2
CDR3: ASSETSDGYT